Detailed here is one T cell receptor (beta chain). The trim removed 5 bases at V and 1 base at J, leaving 5 bases unmatched. This CDR3 spans 15 amino acids. The germline V gene has CDR1 MNHEY and CDR2 SVGAGI. This sample was included in a study of blood T cell repertoires in COVID-19. Study background: Acute-phase and convalescent COVID-19 samples originated in the United States, Italy and Spain. T cells, B-cell-depleted T cells, or PBMCs supplied cDNA or gDNA.

Authors' methods: Counts of nucleated cells, estimated from reference gene primer amplification, were obtained. TCRdb's copy holds only in-frame clones and misses some; the assay was immunoSEQ multiplex PCR. The DNA was the basis for D and trimming; V, J and clone size are from that table. The sample has tens of thousands of clones; 75% to 95% are singletons. Sequences were obtained from peripheral blood. The chain links TRBV6-5 to TRBJ1-2, with 9 bases fitting TRBD1. This sequence was found in a man in his 60s with acute or convalescent COVID-19. The CDR3 sequence: CASSPGTGINYGYTF. CDR3 DNA: TGTGCCAGCAGTCCCGGGACAGGGATTAACTATGGCTACACCTTC.